This is a list of T cell receptor beta chains from one sample in a study of T cell responses to AZD1222 COVID-19 vaccine. Using immunoSEQ multiplex PCR, the repertoire was profiled, and TCRdb retains in-frame clones only, with some absent. Here the sample spans 140,000 to 150,000 clones, roughly 80% being singletons. The sample consisted of peripheral blood, taken on day 0 of MenACWY control vaccination. Receptors were obtained from an adult in good health. CDR3s include the opening cysteine and the closing phenylalanine or tryptophan. D genes are given only for firm matches. Clone size is shown for a subset of rows, as once, few, many or a class of expanded clone.

>NA|TRBJ2-7|TRBV11-2|NA
CASSLSYGTYEQYF
TGTGCCAGCAGCTTGTCTTACGGGACCTACGAGCAGTACTTC
>NA|TRBJ2-2|TRBV7-8|NA
CASSTQGPGELFF
TGTGCCAGCAGCACGCAGGGTCCCGGGGAGCTGTTTTTT
>NA|TRBJ1-1|TRBV5-1|TRBD1
CASSTGTGLNTEAFF
TGCGCCAGCAGCACCGGGACAGGGTTGAACACTGAAGCTTTCTTT
>NA|TRBJ1-2|TRBV27|TRBD1
CASSFHQGQGSYGYTF
TGTGCCAGCAGTTTTCATCAGGGACAGGGGAGTTATGGCTACACCTTC
>few|TRBJ2-3|TRBV10-3|NA
CAISEWDGDRGDTQYF
TGTGCCATCAGTGAGTGGGACGGGGACCGGGGGGATACGCAGTATTTT
>NA|TRBJ1-1|TRBV5-1|NA
CASSQVVNTEAFF
TGCGCCAGCAGCCAAGTGGTGAACACTGAAGCTTTCTTT
>NA|TRBJ1-4|TRBV28|NA
CASSLGLNEKLFF
TGTGCCAGCAGTTTAGGTCTGAATGAAAAACTGTTTTTT
>NA|TRBJ2-1|TRBV19|TRBD1
CASSLQGVINEQFF
TGTGCCAGTAGTCTACAGGGGGTGATCAATGAGCAGTTCTTC
>NA|TRBJ2-5|TRBV10-3|TRBD2
CAIREPGLPQETQYF
TGTGCCATCAGAGAACCGGGACTACCCCAAGAGACCCAGTACTTC
>NA|TRBJ1-5|TRBV2|TRBD1
CASSGTGTGENQPQHF
TGTGCCAGCAGCGGTACCGGGACAGGGGAAAATCAGCCCCAGCATTTT
>NA|TRBJ1-1|TRBV9|NA
CASSPRQVNTEAFF
TGTGCCAGCAGCCCCCGACAGGTGAACACTGAAGCTTTCTTT
>NA|TRBJ2-4|TRBV2|TRBD1
CASDRGRNQNIQYF
TGTGCCAGTGACAGGGGGCGGAATCAAAACATTCAGTACTTC
>NA|TRBJ2-1|TRBV3-1/TRBV3-2|TRBD2
CASSQGAGGPREQFF
TGTGCCAGCAGCCAAGGAGCGGGGGGGCCCCGGGAGCAGTTCTTC
>NA|TRBJ1-1|TRBV12-3/TRBV12-4|NA
CASSQSGRAEAFF
TGTGCCAGCAGCCAATCCGGGAGGGCTGAAGCTTTCTTT
>NA|TRBJ1-2|TRBV19|NA
CASSSRDGGYTF
TGTGCCAGTAGCTCCAGGGACGGTGGCTACACCTTC
>NA|TRBJ1-1|TRBV9|NA
CASSVEDTEAFF
TGTGCCAGCAGCGTAGAAGACACTGAAGCTTTCTTT
>NA|TRBJ1-4|TRBV2|NA
CASSDLLRGELFF
TGTGCCAGCAGTGACCTTCTAAGGGGAGAACTGTTTTTT
>NA|TRBJ1-5|TRBV5-5|NA
CASSLVVPGARNQPQHF
TGTGCCAGCAGCTTGGTGGTGCCTGGGGCTCGCAATCAGCCCCAGCATTTT
>few|TRBJ1-5|TRBV5-5|NA
CASSLTGGNQPQHF
TGTGCCAGCAGCTTGACAGGAGGCAATCAGCCCCAGCATTTT
>NA|TRBJ1-2|TRBV18|NA
CASSSSGEGRGYTF
TGTGCCAGCTCATCGTCAGGGGAGGGACGCGGCTACACCTTC
>NA|TRBJ1-3|TRBV5-1|NA
CASSSLRRISGNTIYF
TGCGCCAGCAGCTCGTTACGCAGGATCTCTGGAAACACCATATATTTT
>NA|TRBJ1-4|TRBV7-9|TRBD1
CASSSGQGSNEKLFF
TGTGCCAGCAGCTCCGGACAGGGTAGTAATGAAAAACTGTTTTTT
>once|TRBJ2-5|TRBV9|TRBD2
CASSFGWGGQETQYF
TGTGCCAGCAGCTTCGGATGGGGGGGACAAGAGACCCAGTACTTC
>NA|TRBJ2-5|TRBV5-1|TRBD2
CASRTSGGQETQYF
TGCGCCAGCAGGACTAGCGGGGGTCAAGAGACCCAGTACTTC
>NA|TRBJ2-7|TRBV4-1|TRBD2
CASSQGLAGSSYEQYF
TGCGCCAGCAGCCAGGGACTAGCGGGAAGCTCCTACGAGCAGTACTTC
>NA|TRBJ1-3|TRBV19|NA
CASSISANSYSGNTIYF
TGTGCCAGTAGTATATCGGCCAATTCCTACTCTGGAAACACCATATATTTT
>NA|TRBJ2-2|TRBV19|TRBD1
CASSIPGTGGLTGELFF
TGTGCCAGTAGTATTCCCGGGACAGGGGGCCTCACCGGGGAGCTGTTTTTT
>NA|TRBJ2-7|TRBV4-2|TRBD2
CASSRSSRGGAYEQYF
TGTGCCAGCAGCCGGAGTTCCCGGGGGGGCGCCTACGAGCAGTACTTC
>NA|TRBJ1-2|TRBV15|NA
CATSSGPQAGGYTF
TGTGCCACCAGCAGTGGGCCCCAGGCGGGTGGCTACACCTTC
>few|TRBJ1-5|TRBV3-1/TRBV3-2|NA
CASSLNGVNQPQHF
TGTGCCAGCAGCCTCAACGGGGTCAATCAGCCCCAGCATTTT
>NA|TRBJ2-1|TRBV3-1/TRBV3-2|NA
CASSQSVGMNNEQFF
TGTGCCAGCAGCCAAAGCGTAGGGATGAACAATGAGCAGTTCTTC
>NA|TRBJ1-1|TRBV20-1|NA
CSASGDRRGVMNTEAFF
TGCAGTGCTAGTGGAGACAGGCGGGGGGTTATGAACACTGAAGCTTTCTTT
>NA|TRBJ2-1|TRBV28|NA
CASSLGVPYNEQFF
TGTGCCAGCAGTTTAGGGGTACCCTACAATGAGCAGTTCTTC
>few|TRBJ2-1|TRBV10-1|TRBD2
CASSAGTSYNEQFF
TGCGCCAGCAGTGCGGGGACTAGCTACAATGAGCAGTTCTTC
>NA|TRBJ1-2|TRBV5-5|TRBD1
CASSSISLQGRDYGYTF
TGTGCCAGCAGCTCGATAAGTCTACAGGGGAGGGACTATGGCTACACCTTC
>NA|TRBJ2-1|TRBV18|NA
CASSPRSGQGVRRGASYNEQFF
TGTGCCAGCTCACCACGCTCGGGACAGGGTGTGAGGCGGGGGGCTTCCTACAATGAGCAGTTCTTC
>NA|TRBJ2-7|TRBV19|NA
CASSISGRGDEQYF
TGTGCCAGTAGTATATCAGGGAGAGGCGACGAGCAGTACTTC
>NA|TRBJ1-2|TRBV5-8|NA
CASSGGLYGYTF
TGTGCCAGCAGCGGGGGGTTGTATGGCTACACCTTC
>once|TRBJ1-2|TRBV14|NA
CASSQGYGYTF
TGTGCCAGCAGCCAGGGGTATGGCTACACCTTC
>NA|TRBJ1-2|TRBV11-2|NA
CASSFDPGPRRGYTF
TGTGCCAGCAGCTTCGACCCCGGGCCCCGGAGGGGCTACACCTTC
>NA|TRBJ2-1|TRBV24-1|NA
CATSDPTLNEQFF
TGTGCCACCAGTGATCCGACACTAAATGAGCAGTTCTTC
>once|TRBJ1-2|TRBV9|NA
CASSADGPYGYTF
TGTGCCAGCAGCGCGGACGGCCCCTATGGCTACACCTTC
>NA|TRBJ2-3|TRBV2|TRBD1
CASSEPQDRALQTDTQYF
TGTGCCAGCAGTGAGCCCCAGGACAGGGCCTTGCAAACAGATACGCAGTATTTT
>few|TRBJ2-4|TRBV10-3|NA
CAISASENIQYF
TGTGCCATCAGTGCCAGTGAAAACATTCAGTACTTC
>NA|TRBJ2-1|TRBV4-1|NA
CASSQDRTTYNEQFF
TGCGCCAGCAGCCAAGATCGGACGACCTACAATGAGCAGTTCTTC
>NA|TRBJ1-1|TRBV19|NA
CASSFNRDTEAFF
TGTGCCAGTAGTTTTAACAGGGACACTGAAGCTTTCTTT
>NA|TRBJ1-1|TRBV6-1|NA
CASSERENTEAFF
TGTGCCAGCAGTGAACGAGAGAACACTGAAGCTTTCTTT
>NA|TRBJ1-3|TRBV6-5|NA
CASRDPPSGNTIYF
TGTGCCAGCAGGGACCCACCATCTGGAAACACCATATATTTT
>NA|TRBJ1-2|TRBV5-1|NA
CASSLSTDNYGYTF
TGCGCCAGCAGCTTGAGTACAGATAACTATGGCTACACCTTC
>NA|TRBJ2-3|TRBV5-1|NA
CASSLDPKASSTDTQYF
TGCGCCAGCAGCTTGGATCCTAAAGCCTCTAGCACAGATACGCAGTATTTT
>NA|TRBJ1-1|TRBV4-1|NA
CASSQVDKNTEAFF
TGCGCCAGCAGTCAAGTAGATAAGAACACTGAAGCTTTCTTT
>NA|TRBJ2-7|TRBV2|NA
CASVGRLEEQYF
TGTGCCAGCGTTGGACGCCTTGAGGAGCAGTACTTC
>NA|TRBJ1-4|TRBV6-5|NA
CATWAGASNEKLFF
TGTGCCACCTGGGCCGGGGCTTCTAATGAAAAACTGTTTTTT
>once|TRBJ2-5|TRBV7-8|TRBD2
CASSPGWGGQETQYF
TGTGCCAGCAGCCCCGGGTGGGGGGGCCAAGAGACCCAGTACTTC
>once|TRBJ1-5|TRBV28|NA
CATVSQGNQPQHF
TGTGCCACCGTATCCCAGGGCAATCAGCCCCAGCATTTT
>NA|TRBJ1-3|TRBV18|NA
CASSLGTGGSGNTIYF
TGTGCCAGCTCACTCGGGACGGGTGGCTCTGGAAACACCATATATTTT
>NA|TRBJ1-1|TRBV2|NA
CATTDGVIENTEAFF
TGTGCCACAACGGACGGAGTAATAGAGAACACTGAAGCTTTCTTT
>many|TRBJ2-3|TRBV6-4|NA
CASSDSLDTDTQYF
TGTGCCAGCAGTGACTCTCTGGACACAGATACGCAGTATTTT
>NA|TRBJ2-5|TRBV20-1|NA
CSARGQETQYF
TGCAGTGCCAGGGGACAAGAGACCCAGTACTTC
>few|TRBJ1-1|TRBV28|NA
CASTYLGRGEAFF
TGTGCCAGCACCTACTTAGGGCGGGGTGAAGCTTTCTTT